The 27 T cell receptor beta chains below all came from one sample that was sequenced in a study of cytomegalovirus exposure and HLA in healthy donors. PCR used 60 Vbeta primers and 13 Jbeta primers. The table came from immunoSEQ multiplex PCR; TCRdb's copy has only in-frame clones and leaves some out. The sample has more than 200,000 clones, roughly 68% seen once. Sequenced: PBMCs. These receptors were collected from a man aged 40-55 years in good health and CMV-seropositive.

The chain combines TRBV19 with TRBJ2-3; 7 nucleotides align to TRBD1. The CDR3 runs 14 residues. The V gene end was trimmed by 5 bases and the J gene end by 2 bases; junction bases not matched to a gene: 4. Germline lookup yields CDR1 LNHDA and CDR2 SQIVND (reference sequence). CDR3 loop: CASSGQEITDTQYF. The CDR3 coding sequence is TGTGCCAGTAGTGGACAGGAGATCACAGATACGCAGTATTTT.

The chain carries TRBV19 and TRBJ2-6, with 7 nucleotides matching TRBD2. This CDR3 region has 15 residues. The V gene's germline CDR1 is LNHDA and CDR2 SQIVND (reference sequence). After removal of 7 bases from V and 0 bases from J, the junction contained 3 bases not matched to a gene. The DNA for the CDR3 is TGTGCCAGTACCCCGGGAGGCTCTGGGGCCAACGTCCTGACTTTC. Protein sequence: CASTPGGSGANVLTF.

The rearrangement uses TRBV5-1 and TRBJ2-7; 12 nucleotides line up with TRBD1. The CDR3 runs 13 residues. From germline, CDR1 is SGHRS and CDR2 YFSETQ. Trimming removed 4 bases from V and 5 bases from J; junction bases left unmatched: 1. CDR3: CASSGTGGHEQYF. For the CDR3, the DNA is TGCGCCAGCAGCGGGACAGGGGGCCACGAGCAGTACTTC.

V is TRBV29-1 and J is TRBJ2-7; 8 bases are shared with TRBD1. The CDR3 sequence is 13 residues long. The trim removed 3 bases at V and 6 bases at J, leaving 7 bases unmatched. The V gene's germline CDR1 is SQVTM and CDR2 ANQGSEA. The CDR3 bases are TGCAGCGTTGAGGACTTACAGGGGGGCGAGCAGTACTTC. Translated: CSVEDLQGGEQYF.

The DNA for the CDR3 is TGTGCCAGTAGTCAGATGCACTCTGGGGCCAACGTCCTGACTTTC. Translated, it gives CASSQMHSGANVLTF. The V and J genes are TRBV19 and TRBJ2-6; the D is unclear. Deletions cut 5 bases from V and 0 bases from J, with 8 bases between. There are 15 residues in the CDR3. CDR1 and CDR2 (germline): LNHDA, SQIVND (reference sequence).

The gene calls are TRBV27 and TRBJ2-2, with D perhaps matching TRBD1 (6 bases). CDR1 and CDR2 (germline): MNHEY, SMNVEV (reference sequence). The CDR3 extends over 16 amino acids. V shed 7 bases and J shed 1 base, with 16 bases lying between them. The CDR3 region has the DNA TGTGCCAGCAAAGTGGCACAGGGCCTGAACACCGGGGAGCTGTTTTTT. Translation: CASKVAQGLNTGELFF.

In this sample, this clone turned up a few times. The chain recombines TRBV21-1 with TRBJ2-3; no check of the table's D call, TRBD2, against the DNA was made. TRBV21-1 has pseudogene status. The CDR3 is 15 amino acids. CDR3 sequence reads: CASSKGGDDGDTQYF. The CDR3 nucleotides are TGTGCCAGCAGCAAAGGTGGAGATGACGGGGATACGCAGTATTTT.

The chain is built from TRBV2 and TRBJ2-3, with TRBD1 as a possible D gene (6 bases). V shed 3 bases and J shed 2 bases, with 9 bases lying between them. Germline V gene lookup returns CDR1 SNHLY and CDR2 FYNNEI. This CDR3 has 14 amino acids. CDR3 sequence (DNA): TGTGCCAGCAGTGAGGGGGCTTACACAGATACGCAGTATTTT. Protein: CASSEGAYTDTQYF.

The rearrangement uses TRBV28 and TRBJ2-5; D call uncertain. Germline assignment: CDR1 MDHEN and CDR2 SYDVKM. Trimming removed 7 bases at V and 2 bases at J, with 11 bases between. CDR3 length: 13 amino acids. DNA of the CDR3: TGTGCCAGCAAAGCAGCAGGACAAGAGACCCAGTACTTC. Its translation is CASKAAGQETQYF.

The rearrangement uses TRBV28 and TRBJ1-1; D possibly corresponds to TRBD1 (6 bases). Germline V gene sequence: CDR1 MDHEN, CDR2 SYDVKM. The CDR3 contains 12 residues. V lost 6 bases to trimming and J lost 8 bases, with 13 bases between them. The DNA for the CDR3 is TGTGCCAGCAGAAGGACAGTACTGGAAGCTTTCTTT. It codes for CASRRTVLEAFF.

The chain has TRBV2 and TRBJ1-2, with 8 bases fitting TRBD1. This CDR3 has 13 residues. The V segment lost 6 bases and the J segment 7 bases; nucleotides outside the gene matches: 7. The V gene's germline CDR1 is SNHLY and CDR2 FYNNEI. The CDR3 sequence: CASRISTGAGYTF. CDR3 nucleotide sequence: TGTGCCAGCAGGATCTCGACAGGGGCTGGCTACACCTTC.

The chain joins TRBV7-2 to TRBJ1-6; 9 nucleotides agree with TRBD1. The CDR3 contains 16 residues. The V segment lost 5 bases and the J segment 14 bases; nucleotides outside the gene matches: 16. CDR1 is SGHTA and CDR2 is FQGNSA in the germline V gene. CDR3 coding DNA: TGTGCCAGCAGCGCCCCCGGGACAGGGAGTTTTCGGACCCTCCACTTT. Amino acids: CASSAPGTGSFRTLHF.

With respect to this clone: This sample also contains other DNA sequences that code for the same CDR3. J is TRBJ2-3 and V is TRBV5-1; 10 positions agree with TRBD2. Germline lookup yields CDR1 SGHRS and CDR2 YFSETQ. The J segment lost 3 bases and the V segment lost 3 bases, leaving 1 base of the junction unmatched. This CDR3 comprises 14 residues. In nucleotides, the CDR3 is TGCGCCAGCAGCTCGGGACTAGCGACAGATACGCAGTATTTT. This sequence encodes CASSSGLATDTQYF. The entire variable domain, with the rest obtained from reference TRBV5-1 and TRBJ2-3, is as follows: KAGVTQTPRYLIKTRGQQVTLSCSPISGHRSVSWYQQTPGQGLQFLFEYFSETQRNKGNFPGRFSGRQFSNSRSEMNVSTLELGDSALYLCASSSGLATDTQYFGPGTRLTVL.

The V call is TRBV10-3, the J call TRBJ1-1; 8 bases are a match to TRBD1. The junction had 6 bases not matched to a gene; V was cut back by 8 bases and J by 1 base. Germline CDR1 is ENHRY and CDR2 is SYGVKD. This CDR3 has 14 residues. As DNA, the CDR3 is TGTGCCATCCGAAGCGACAGGGGGAACACTGAAGCTTTCTTT. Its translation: CAIRSDRGNTEAFF.

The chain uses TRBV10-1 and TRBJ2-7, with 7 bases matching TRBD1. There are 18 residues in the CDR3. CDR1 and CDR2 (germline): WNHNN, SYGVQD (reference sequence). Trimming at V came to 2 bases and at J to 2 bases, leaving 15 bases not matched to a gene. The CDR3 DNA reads TGCGCCAGCAGTGAGAGCTACGTTATAGGGACAGTACCCTACGAGCAGTACTTC. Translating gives CASSESYVIGTVPYEQYF.

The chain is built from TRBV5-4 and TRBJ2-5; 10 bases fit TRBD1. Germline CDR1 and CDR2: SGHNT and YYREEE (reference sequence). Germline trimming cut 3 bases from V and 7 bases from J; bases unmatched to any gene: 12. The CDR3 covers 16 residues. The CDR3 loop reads CASSWRPGQGRVTQYF. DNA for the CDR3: TGTGCCAGCAGCTGGCGCCCGGGACAGGGGAGGGTGACCCAGTACTTC.

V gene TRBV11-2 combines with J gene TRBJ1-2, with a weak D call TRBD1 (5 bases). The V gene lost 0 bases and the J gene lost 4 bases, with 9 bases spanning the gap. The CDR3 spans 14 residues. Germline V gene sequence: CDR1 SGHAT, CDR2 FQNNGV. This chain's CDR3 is CASSLDPGIYGYTF. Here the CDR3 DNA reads TGTGCCAGCAGCTTAGATCCAGGGATCTATGGCTACACCTTC.

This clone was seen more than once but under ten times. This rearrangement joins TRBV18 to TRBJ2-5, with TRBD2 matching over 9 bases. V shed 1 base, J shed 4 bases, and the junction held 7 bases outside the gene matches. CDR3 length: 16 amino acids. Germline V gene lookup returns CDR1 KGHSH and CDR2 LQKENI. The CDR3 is CASSPRQRGVTETQYF. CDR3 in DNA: TGTGCCAGCTCACCACGGCAGCGGGGGGTTACAGAGACCCAGTACTTC.

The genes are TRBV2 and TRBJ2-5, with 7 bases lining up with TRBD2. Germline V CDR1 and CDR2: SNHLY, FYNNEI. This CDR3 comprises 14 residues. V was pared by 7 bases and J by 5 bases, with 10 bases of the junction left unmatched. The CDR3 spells CASNSGLPGETQYF. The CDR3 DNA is TGTGCCAGCAACTCGGGACTACCCGGCGAGACCCAGTACTTC. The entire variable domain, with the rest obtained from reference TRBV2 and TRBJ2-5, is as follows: EPEVTQTPSHQVTQMGQEVILRCVPISNHLYFYWYRQILGQKVEFLVSFYNNEISEKSEIFDDQFSVERPDGSNFTLKIRSTKLEDSAMYFCASNSGLPGETQYFGPGTRLLVL.

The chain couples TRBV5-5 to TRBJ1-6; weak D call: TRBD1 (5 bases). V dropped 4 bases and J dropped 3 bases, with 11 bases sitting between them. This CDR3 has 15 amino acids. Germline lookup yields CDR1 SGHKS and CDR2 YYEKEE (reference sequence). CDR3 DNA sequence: TGTGCCAGCAGCCCGACAGTAATCTATAATTCACCCCTCCACTTT. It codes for CASSPTVIYNSPLHF.

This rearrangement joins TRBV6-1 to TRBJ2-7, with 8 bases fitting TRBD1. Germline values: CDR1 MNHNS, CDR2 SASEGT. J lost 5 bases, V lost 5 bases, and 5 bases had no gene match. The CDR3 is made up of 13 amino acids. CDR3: CASSWTGFDEQYF. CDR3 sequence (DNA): TGTGCCAGCAGTTGGACAGGGTTCGACGAGCAGTACTTC.

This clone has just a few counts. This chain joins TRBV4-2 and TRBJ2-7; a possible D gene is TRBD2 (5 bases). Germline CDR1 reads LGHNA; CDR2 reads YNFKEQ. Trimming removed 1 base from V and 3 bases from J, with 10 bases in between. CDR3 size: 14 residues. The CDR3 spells CASSQVEGVYEQYF. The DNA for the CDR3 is TGTGCCAGCAGCCAAGTCGAGGGAGTCTACGAGCAGTACTTC.

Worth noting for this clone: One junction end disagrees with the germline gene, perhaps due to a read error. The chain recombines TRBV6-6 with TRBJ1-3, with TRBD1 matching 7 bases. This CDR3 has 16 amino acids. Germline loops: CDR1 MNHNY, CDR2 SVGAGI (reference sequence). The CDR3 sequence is CASSHRQGNSGNTLYF. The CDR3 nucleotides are TGTGCCAGCAGTCATCGACAGGGAAACTCTGGAAACACCTTATATTTT.

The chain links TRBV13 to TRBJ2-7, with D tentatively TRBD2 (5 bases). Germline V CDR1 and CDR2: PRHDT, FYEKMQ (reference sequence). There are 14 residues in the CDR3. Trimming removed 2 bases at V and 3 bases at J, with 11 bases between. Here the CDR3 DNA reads TGTGCCAGCAGCTTACGGGGTTTGGACTACGAGCAGTACTTC. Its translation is CASSLRGLDYEQYF.

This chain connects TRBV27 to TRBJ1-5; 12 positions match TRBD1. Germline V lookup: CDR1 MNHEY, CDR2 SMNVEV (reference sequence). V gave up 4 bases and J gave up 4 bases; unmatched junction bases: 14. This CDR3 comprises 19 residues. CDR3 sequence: CASSSLGTGGAGLNQPQHF. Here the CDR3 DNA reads TGTGCCAGCAGTTCCCTAGGGACAGGGGGCGCCGGGTTGAATCAGCCCCAGCATTTT.

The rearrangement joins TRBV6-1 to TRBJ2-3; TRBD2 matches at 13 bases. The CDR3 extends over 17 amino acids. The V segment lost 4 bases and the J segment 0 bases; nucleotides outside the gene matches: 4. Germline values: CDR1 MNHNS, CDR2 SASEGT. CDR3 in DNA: TGTGCCAGCAGTGTACTAGCGGGGGGGGATAGCACAGATACGCAGTATTTT. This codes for CASSVLAGGDSTDTQYF.

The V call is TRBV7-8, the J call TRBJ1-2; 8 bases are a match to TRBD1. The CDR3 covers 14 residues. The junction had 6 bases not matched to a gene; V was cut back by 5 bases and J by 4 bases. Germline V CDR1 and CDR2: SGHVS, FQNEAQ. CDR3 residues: CASSKGTGLYGYTF. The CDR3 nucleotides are TGTGCCAGCAGCAAGGGGACAGGCCTCTATGGCTACACCTTC.